One and the same sample provided the 26 T cell receptor beta chains below, sequenced in a study of patients and donors after allogeneic stem cell transplantation. TCRdb reprocessed the RT-PCR reads via MiXCR and lists one record per CDR3 protein. Of roughly 960,000 distinct CDR3 sequences in the sample, about a sixth were seen once. Sequenced input: blood, either unsorted or a sorted T cell fraction (not recorded which). The receptors come from a human donor who was either an allogeneic HSCT recipient or a stem cell or donor lymphocyte infusion donor (not recorded which). It is not recorded whose cells these are; they may come from a transplant donor.

This clonotype occurred a few times. The V gene is TRBV20-1, the J gene TRBJ2-7; D not certain. The CDR3 is 13 amino acids. V was trimmed by 4 bases and J by 3 bases, leaving 13 bases between them. Germline V gene data show CDR1 as DFQATT and CDR2 as SNEGSKA (reference sequence). Here the CDR3 reads CSAIGLSSYEQYF. The CDR3, as DNA: TGCAGTGCTATTGGTCTCAGCAGCTACGAGCAGTACTTC.

CDR3 region: CASSYPGVRGELFF. CDR3 nucleotide sequence: TGTGCCAGCAGTTACCCCGGAGTCCGCGGGGAGCTGTTTTTT. This chain uses TRBV6-2 or TRBV6-3 with TRBJ2-2; D call uncertain. The CDR3 contains 14 residues. The V end was cut by 2 bases, the J end by 7 bases, with 11 bases between. CDR1 MNHEY and CDR2 SVGEGT come from the germline V gene.

The table lists this clonotype with a few counts. The V call is TRBV12-3 or TRBV12-4, the J call TRBJ2-5, with 8 bases that match TRBD1. This CDR3 spans 15 amino acids. V lost 7 bases, J lost 9 bases, and 16 bases stayed unmatched. The CDR3 protein is CASTPGQGNWDSQYF. The CDR3 nucleotides read TGTGCCAGCACCCCAGGACAGGGAAATTGGGATTCCCAGTACTTC.

The chain joins TRBV5-1 to TRBJ1-1, with a weak D call TRBD1 (6 bases). Germline V lookup: CDR1 SGHRS, CDR2 YFSETQ. The CDR3 loop spans 13 amino acids. Trimming took 4 bases from V and 7 from J, leaving 14 bases between them. The CDR3 region has the DNA TGCGCCAGCAGCGTAACAGGGACCGTTGAAGCTTTCTTT. Amino acids: CASSVTGTVEAFF.

This clonotype was seen a handful of times. The chain uses TRBV9 and TRBJ2-3; the D gene is possibly TRBD2 (7 bases). Looked up from germline, CDR1 is SGDLS and CDR2 is YYNGEE. The CDR3 is 17 amino acids. Trimming took 0 bases from V and 5 from J, leaving 19 bases between them. The CDR3 region is CASSVAGGAPRGDTQYF. Written as DNA, the CDR3 is TGTGCCAGCAGCGTAGCTGGGGGGGCGCCCCGAGGAGATACGCAGTATTTT.

The V and J genes are TRBV20-1 and TRBJ2-5; TRBD2 agrees at 8 bases. The junction had 10 bases not matched to a gene; V was cut back by 4 bases and J by 3 bases. CDR1 DFQATT and CDR2 SNEGSKA come from the germline V gene (reference sequence). CDR3 length: 15 amino acids. CDR3 residues: CSATMASGSKETQYF. The CDR3 region has the DNA TGCAGTGCTACCATGGCTAGCGGGTCTAAAGAGACCCAGTACTTC.

The rearrangement joins TRBV5-1 to TRBJ2-2; 11 bases line up with TRBD2. The CDR3 has 18 residues. Germline CDR1 SGHRS, CDR2 YFSETQ. Trimming removed 1 base from V and 6 bases from J; junction bases left unmatched: 11. The CDR3 region has the DNA TGCGCCAGCAGCTTGCTTCCTAGCGGGAGGACTGTGGCCGGGGAGCTGTTTTTT. This gives the protein CASSLLPSGRTVAGELFF.

This clonotype has only a few counts. The chain combines TRBV20-1 with TRBJ2-7; D assignment may be TRBD1 or TRBD2 (5 bases each). The CDR3 spans 11 residues. Trimming removed 6 bases at V and 13 bases at J, with 19 bases between. Germline V lookup: CDR1 DFQATT, CDR2 SNEGSKA (reference sequence). DNA of the CDR3: TGCAGTGCCCCATCTGGGGGAGATCCCTACTTC. Translation: CSAPSGGDPYF.

In its sample, this clonotype was seen a few times. The chain uses TRBV5-5 and TRBJ2-2; 8 bases line up with TRBD1. Looked up from germline, CDR1 is SGHKS and CDR2 is YYEKEE (reference sequence). V lost 4 bases to trimming and J lost 7 bases; unmatched junction nucleotides: 12. The CDR3 has 16 residues. The CDR3 DNA reads TGTGCCAGCAGCCACCTCGGACAGGGAGGAGGCGGGGAGCTGTTTTTT. As protein: CASSHLGQGGGGELFF.

The chain links TRBV4-1 to TRBJ1-5; 7 bases align to TRBD1. The V and J ends lost 3 bases and 3 bases, in that order; junction bases with no gene match: 5. The CDR3 length is 15 residues. Germline V gives CDR1 MGHRA, CDR2 YSYEKL. The CDR3 region is CASSHADRLNQPQHF. CDR3 in DNA: TGCGCCAGCAGCCACGCGGACAGGCTCAATCAGCCCCAGCATTTT.

This clonotype was seen only a few times. V usage is TRBV20-1 and J usage is TRBJ2-1; 9 nucleotides align to TRBD2. The germline gives CDR1 DFQATT, CDR2 SNEGSKA (reference sequence). After removal of 2 bases from V and 3 bases from J, the junction contained 5 bases not matched to a gene. The CDR3 contains 15 residues. CDR3 region: CSARPSGRLYNEQFF. DNA of the CDR3: TGCAGTGCTAGACCCAGCGGGAGGCTCTACAATGAGCAGTTCTTC.

This rearrangement joins TRBV6-5 to TRBJ2-3; TRBD2 matches 10 bases. The V segment lost 2 bases and the J segment 5 bases; nucleotides outside the gene matches: 7. The CDR3 runs 16 residues. Germline-derived CDR1 and CDR2 are MNHEY and SVGAGI. The CDR3, as DNA: TGTGCCAGCAGTTACGGCCTAGCGGGAGAGGGAGATACGCAGTATTTT. It codes for CASSYGLAGEGDTQYF.

This clonotype was observed a few times. The V call is TRBV6-2 or TRBV6-3, the J call TRBJ1-5; D call uncertain. The germline V and J ends were trimmed by 4 bases and 6 bases, with 10 bases remaining between them. This CDR3 spans 13 amino acids. In germline, CDR1 is MNHEY, CDR2 SVGEGT. The CDR3 protein is CASSSGLGQPQHF. Written as DNA, the CDR3 is TGTGCCAGCAGTTCCGGGTTAGGTCAGCCCCAGCATTTT.

The chain recombines TRBV10-3 with TRBJ2-5; TRBD1 might be the D (5 bases). Trimming cost V 0 bases and J 2 bases, with 10 bases left between them. CDR3 length equals 15 residues. Germline V gives CDR1 ENHRY, CDR2 SYGVKD. The CDR3 DNA sequence: TGTGCCATCAGTGAGTCTAGAGCAGGGCAAGAGACCCAGTACTTC. Translating it yields CAISESRAGQETQYF.

This chain links TRBV4-1 with TRBJ1-3; a possible D gene is TRBD1 (6 bases). Germline V gene data show CDR1 as MGHRA and CDR2 as YSYEKL. V shed 6 bases and J shed 2 bases, with 17 bases lying between them. This CDR3 spans 16 amino acids. CDR3 amino acids: CASRPTGTNPGNTIYF. The CDR3 DNA follows: TGCGCCAGCAGACCCACAGGGACTAATCCTGGAAACACCATATATTTT.

This clonotype was detected ten times or more. The CDR3 loop is CASSLEAGGIETQYF. The CDR3 DNA reads as TGTGCCAGCAGTTTAGAAGCGGGGGGAATTGAGACCCAGTACTTC. V is TRBV12-3 or TRBV12-4 and J is TRBJ2-5, with 9 positions matching TRBD2. The J segment lost 5 bases and the V segment lost 1 base, leaving 5 bases of the junction unmatched. The CDR3 spans 15 residues.

The chain couples TRBV29-1 to TRBJ1-2; 9 positions match TRBD1. Germline V gives CDR1 SQVTM, CDR2 ANQGSEA. Losses at the gene ends were 7 bases for V and 5 bases for J; bases not matched to a gene: 8. This CDR3 contains 13 residues. CDR3 in amino acids: CSATATGGYGYTF. For the CDR3, the DNA is TGCAGCGCAACAGCGACAGGGGGGTATGGCTACACCTTC.

This clonotype was counted many times. This chain connects TRBV29-1 to TRBJ2-3; TRBD2 matches at 7 bases. Unmatched junction bases numbered 7, after V lost 0 bases and J lost 1 base. CDR1 is SQVTM and CDR2 is ANQGSEA in the germline V gene. The CDR3 has 16 residues. CDR3 in amino acids: CSVEDRGGDRTDTQYF. The CDR3 DNA reads as TGCAGCGTTGAAGATCGGGGAGGGGATCGCACAGATACGCAGTATTTT.

This clonotype was counted only a few times. The chain uses TRBV5-1 and TRBJ2-4, with TRBD2 matching 8 bases. This CDR3 contains 16 residues. CDR1 and CDR2 from the germline V gene are SGHRS and YFSETQ. The V and J ends lost 4 bases and 1 base, in that order; junction bases with no gene match: 7. The CDR3 is CASSPTSGLAKNIQYF. As DNA, the CDR3 is TGCGCCAGCAGCCCTACTAGCGGCCTGGCCAAAAACATTCAGTACTTC.

The chain is built from TRBV12-3 or TRBV12-4 and TRBJ2-2, with TRBD1 identical over 9 bases. The V gene end was trimmed by 2 bases and the J gene end by 5 bases; junction bases not matched to a gene: 12. CDR3 length: 18 residues. Written as DNA, the CDR3 is TGTGCCAGCAGTTTAAGAGGGGACAGGGAGCCCGTAACCGGGGAGCTGTTTTTT. Translation: CASSLRGDREPVTGELFF.

This clonotype came up many times. This chain links TRBV6-1 with TRBJ1-5, with 9 nucleotides matching TRBD1. The junction had 2 bases not matched to a gene; V was cut back by 6 bases and J by 5 bases. The germline CDR1 and CDR2 sequences are MNHNS and SASEGT. CDR3 length equals 13 residues. CDR3 loop: CASSRDRDQPQHF. The CDR3 DNA is TGTGCCAGCAGCCGGGACAGGGATCAGCCCCAGCATTTT.

This clonotype was seen only a few times. The chain joins TRBV5-1 to TRBJ1-1, with 8 bases lining up with TRBD1. Looked up from germline, CDR1 is SGHRS and CDR2 is YFSETQ. V was clipped by 2 bases and J by 4 bases; unmatched bases: 7. CDR3 length: 15 amino acids. Here the CDR3 reads CASSFDPQGATEAFF. The CDR3 DNA reads as TGCGCCAGCAGCTTTGACCCCCAGGGGGCCACTGAAGCTTTCTTT.

This clonotype was counted between two and nine times. The V gene is TRBV5-6, the J gene TRBJ2-3; D uncertain. The CDR3 is 13 amino acids. Per germline, CDR1 SGHDT and CDR2 YYEEEE. V lost 2 bases to trimming and J lost 4 bases, with 8 bases between them. The CDR3 sequence is CASSFPKPDTQYF. The CDR3 nucleotides are TGTGCCAGCAGCTTTCCTAAACCAGATACGCAGTATTTT. Full variable domain (remainder filled in from reference TRBV5-6 and TRBJ2-3): DAGVTQSPTHLIKTRGQQVTLRCSPKSGHDTVSWYQQALGQGPQFIFQYYEEEERQRGNFPDRFSGHQFPNYSSELNVNALLLGDSALYLCASSFPKPDTQYFGPGTRLTVL.

The rearrangement links TRBV10-3 to TRBJ1-2; no clear D. CDR1 ENHRY and CDR2 SYGVKD come from the germline V gene. The CDR3 is 12 residues long. Trimming pared 7 bases from V and 6 bases from J, leaving 12 bases between. For the CDR3, the DNA is TGTGCCATCAAGGTGGTAACAGATGGCTACACCTTC. This codes for CAIKVVTDGYTF.

The CDR3, as DNA: TGTGCCAGCAGCTCCATCCCCGGTCCGGGGAGGGACTATGGCTACACCTTC. Its translation: CASSSIPGPGRDYGYTF. V gene TRBV5-8 combines with J gene TRBJ1-2; unclear D gene. The CDR3 runs 17 residues. Germline lookup yields CDR1 SGHTS and CDR2 YDEGEE. Trimming stripped 3 bases from V and 3 bases from J, with 21 bases between.

The V gene is TRBV9, the J gene TRBJ2-7, with 7 bases fitting TRBD1. After removal of 4 bases from V and 5 bases from J, the junction contained 9 bases not matched to a gene. Per germline, CDR1 SGDLS and CDR2 YYNGEE. CDR3 length equals 14 residues. The CDR3 region has the DNA TGTGCCAGCAGCCCCCGACAGGGCTTCAACGAGCAGTACTTC. Translation gives CASSPRQGFNEQYF.